One and the same sample provided the 30 T cell receptor beta chains below, sequenced in a study of cytomegalovirus exposure and HLA in healthy donors listed by TCRdb under 2017. The library came from the immunoSEQ multiplex PCR assay. The multiplex PCR relied on a mix of 60 forward primers for TCR Vbeta segments and 13 reverse primers for TCR Jbeta segments. TCRdb took this table from immuneACCESS and kept in-frame rearrangements with V and J called. Such tables lack part of the clones; where checked against another copy, unresolved V genes explain under half of the gap, and the rest is unexplained. The sample records about 160,000 clones, over 65% of which are singletons. The ten top clones hold around 7% of the sample. Sequencing was carried out using PBMCs. These receptors were collected from a man in his forties in good health and CMV-seropositive.

This clone was seen only once. The chain uses TRBV6-5 and TRBJ1-6; no definite D call. Germline values: CDR1 MNHEY, CDR2 SVGAGI. Trimming took 11 bases from V and 5 from J, leaving 13 bases between them. The CDR3 is 13 amino acids. CDR3 nucleotide sequence: TGTGCCTCTAGGACGGGAAATAATTCACCCCTCCACTTT. Its translation is CASRTGNNSPLHF.

The chain combines TRBV4-2 with TRBJ2-2; TRBD1 matches 7 bases. This CDR3 has 15 residues. Germline lookup yields CDR1 LGHNA and CDR2 YNFKEQ. The ends lost 1 base at V and 3 bases at J; junction bases unmatched: 2. In DNA, the CDR3 is TGTGCCAGCAGCCAAGGCCAGGGGGACACCGGGGAGCTGTTTTTT. Translating gives CASSQGQGDTGELFF.

The chain recombines TRBV2 with TRBJ2-5; possible D gene TRBD1, 6 bases. Trimming removed 7 bases at V and 2 bases at J, with 11 bases between. The V gene's germline CDR1 is SNHLY and CDR2 FYNNEI. This CDR3 contains 13 residues. CDR3 amino acids: CASMEDSQETQYF. CDR3 nucleotide sequence: TGTGCCAGCATGGAGGACAGTCAAGAGACCCAGTACTTC.

As regards this clone: At one end the junction does not follow the germline gene, possibly because of a read error. The V and J genes are TRBV7-9 and TRBJ1-2; 7 bases map to TRBD1. The germline CDR1 and CDR2 sequences are SEHNR and FQNEAQ (reference sequence). The CDR3 has 13 amino acids. CDR3 region: CSSSASNDRVPFF. The CDR3 DNA reads TGTTCCAGCAGCGCCTCCAATGACAGGGTGCCCTTTTTC.

The V call is TRBV19, the J call TRBJ1-2; a possible D gene is TRBD1 (5 bases). The ends were cut back, 11 bases at V and 1 base at J, with 20 bases in the middle. CDR1 and CDR2 (germline): LNHDA, SQIVND (reference sequence). The CDR3 consists of 15 residues. CDR3 DNA sequence: TGTGCCTCCTGGTCGCTGACAGCGAGTAACTATGGCTACACCTTC. Its protein product is CASWSLTASNYGYTF. Complete variable domain (other parts from reference TRBV19 and TRBJ1-2): DGGITQSPKYLFRKEGQNVTLSCEQNLNHDAMYWYRQDPGQGLRLIYYSQIVNDFQKGDIAEGYSVSREKKESFPLTVTSAQKNPTAFYLCASWSLTASNYGYTFGSGTRLTVV.

This clone was observed a single time. This chain joins TRBV11-2 and TRBJ1-4; possible D gene TRBD1, 5 bases. V lost 5 bases and J 3 bases, leaving 13 bases between the germline ends. Germline CDR1 is SGHAT and CDR2 is FQNNGV. The CDR3 loop spans 15 amino acids. CDR3 region: CASSTRGSANEKLFF. CDR3 nucleotides: TGTGCCAGCAGCACAAGGGGATCGGCTAATGAAAAACTGTTTTTT.

The chain combines TRBV2 with TRBJ1-2; 7 bases line up with TRBD1. The CDR3 is 14 amino acids. Per germline, CDR1 SNHLY and CDR2 FYNNEI. V lost 6 bases, J lost 5 bases, and 9 bases stayed unmatched. CDR3 in amino acids: CASRLGQAAYGYTF. CDR3 bases: TGTGCCAGCAGGTTAGGACAGGCCGCATATGGCTACACCTTC.

J is TRBJ2-3 and V is TRBV7-3; D not resolved. The CDR3 contains 14 residues. With 5 bases removed from V and 3 bases from J, the gap between germline ends came to 12 bases. The germline V gene encodes CDR1 SGHTA and CDR2 FQGTGA. The CDR3 nucleotides read TGTGCCAGCAGCCCGCGTAGTGCGACAGATACGCAGTATTTT. The encoded protein is CASSPRSATDTQYF. Together with reference TRBV7-3 and TRBJ2-3, the CDR3 gives the full variable domain: GAGVSQTPSNKVTEKGKYVELRCDPISGHTALYWYRQSLGQGPEFLIYFQGTGAADDSGLPNDRFFAVRPEGSVSTLKIQRTERGDSAVYLCASSPRSATDTQYFGPGTRLTVL.

This clone was counted only a few times. The rearrangement uses TRBV4-2 and TRBJ2-7; 8 bases are shared with TRBD2. This CDR3 is built from 15 residues. Trimming at V came to 0 bases and at J to 6 bases, leaving 7 bases not matched to a gene. CDR1 and CDR2 from the germline V gene are LGHNA and YNFKEQ. The CDR3 bases are TGTGCCAGCAGCCAAGATCCCGGGGGGGCAGCCGAGCAGTACTTC. Amino acid sequence: CASSQDPGGAAEQYF.

In regard to this clone: One end of the junction varies from germline; a read error may be responsible. V and J are TRBV9 and TRBJ2-2; D is perhaps TRBD1 (7 bases). The CDR3 spans 13 residues. Germline CDR1 SGDLS, CDR2 YYNGEE. The CDR3 nucleotides are TGTGCCAGCAGGGAGGGGGCGCGCGGGAAGCTGTTTTTT. Residues: CASREGARGKLFF.

This clone was seen only once. The chain combines TRBV19 with TRBJ2-7, with D perhaps TRBD1 (5 bases). Trimming cost V 4 bases and J 0 bases, with 10 bases left between them. CDR3 length: 14 residues. Germline V gene lookup returns CDR1 LNHDA and CDR2 SQIVND (reference sequence). The CDR3, as DNA: TGTGCCAGTAGTACGCAGGGCGTCTCCTACGAGCAGTACTTC. Amino acid sequence: CASSTQGVSYEQYF.

The chain combines TRBV11-1 with TRBJ1-2, with TRBD1 identical over 7 bases. There are 14 residues in the CDR3. Germline V gene sequence: CDR1 SGHAT, CDR2 FQDESV (reference sequence). V lost 2 bases to trimming and J lost 7 bases; unmatched junction nucleotides: 7. The DNA for the CDR3 is TGTGCCAGCAGCTTATTTCGCAACAGGGGTGGCTACACCTTC. Protein product: CASSLFRNRGGYTF.

The V and J genes are TRBV5-5 and TRBJ1-1, with D unclear. From germline, CDR1 is SGHKS and CDR2 YYEKEE (reference sequence). The germline V and J ends were trimmed by 1 base and 2 bases, with 9 bases remaining between them. The CDR3 sequence is 14 residues long. The CDR3 loop reads CASSLLLLNTEAFF. The CDR3 DNA sequence: TGTGCCAGCAGCTTGCTCCTCTTAAACACTGAAGCTTTCTTT.

The rearrangement uses TRBV10-3 and TRBJ2-7; 9 nucleotides agree with TRBD1. Germline trimming cut 10 bases from V and 4 bases from J; bases unmatched to any gene: 8. CDR3 length equals 13 residues. Per germline, CDR1 ENHRY and CDR2 SYGVKD. The CDR3 DNA sequence: TGTGCCACCCGGACAGGGGATATGTACGAGCAGTACTTC. Translating gives CATRTGDMYEQYF.

The chain employs TRBV19 and TRBJ2-3; 10 bases are a match to TRBD2. The germline V gene encodes CDR1 LNHDA and CDR2 SQIVND (reference sequence). The CDR3 loop spans 14 amino acids. J lost 3 bases, V lost 10 bases, and 7 bases had no gene match. The DNA of the CDR3 is TGTGCCACGTCCCCGGGACTAGCGACAGATACGCAGTATTTT. Residues: CATSPGLATDTQYF. Supplemented by reference TRBV19 and TRBJ2-3, the full variable domain reads DGGITQSPKYLFRKEGQNVTLSCEQNLNHDAMYWYRQDPGQGLRLIYYSQIVNDFQKGDIAEGYSVSREKKESFPLTVTSAQKNPTAFYLCATSPGLATDTQYFGPGTRLTVL.

The rearrangement joins TRBV27 to TRBJ1-6; D is uncertain. The CDR3 sequence is 10 residues long. CDR1 is MNHEY and CDR2 is SMNVEV in the germline V gene (reference sequence). Trimming cost V 8 bases and J 14 bases, with 10 bases left between them. The CDR3 DNA is TGTGCCAGCCGCCACTTGGCCCTCCACTTT. Amino acids: CASRHLALHF.

This clone has a single count. This chain connects TRBV4-3 to TRBJ2-1; a possible D gene is TRBD2 (5 bases). This CDR3 is 15 amino acids long. Trimming took 2 bases from V and 2 from J, leaving 10 bases between them. Germline V lookup: CDR1 LGHNA, CDR2 YSLEER. For the CDR3, the DNA is TGCGCCAGCAGCCAAATTCGAGGGCCCTACAATGAGCAGTTCTTC. Its protein is CASSQIRGPYNEQFF.

In this sample, this clone turned up once. The genes are TRBV18 and TRBJ1-2, with TRBD1 matching over 8 bases. The CDR3 totals 13 residues. V shed 6 bases and J 7 bases; nucleotides not matched to a gene: 7. CDR1 is KGHSH, CDR2 LQKENI, per germline. CDR3 sequence (DNA): TGTGCCAGCTCCCAGGACAGGGCGGCTGGCTACACCTTC. Residues: CASSQDRAAGYTF.

This chain uses TRBV4-3 with TRBJ2-7, with TRBD1 matching 9 bases. The germline CDR1 and CDR2 sequences are LGHNA and YSLEER. Losses at the gene ends were 3 bases for V and 4 bases for J; bases not matched to a gene: 4. CDR3 length: 14 residues. The CDR3 region has the DNA TGCGCCAGCAGCCACAGACAGGGGGGTTACGAGCAGTACTTC. Protein: CASSHRQGGYEQYF.

The chain recombines TRBV9 with TRBJ2-2; D not resolved. The CDR3 sequence is 13 residues long. Germline assignment: CDR1 SGDLS and CDR2 YYNGEE. V gave up 0 bases and J gave up 10 bases, with 10 bases separating them. The CDR3 is CASSVALTTELFF. In DNA form, the CDR3 reads TGTGCCAGCAGCGTAGCCCTTACTACGGAGCTGTTTTTT.

The chain couples TRBV30 to TRBJ2-5; D perhaps matches TRBD1 (5 bases). V was cut by 0 bases and J by 5 bases, with 19 bases left in between. CDR3 size: 16 residues. Germline loops: CDR1 GTSNPN, CDR2 SVGIG (reference sequence). CDR3 DNA: TGTGCCTGGAGTGTACGAACAGGACCGGATGGGGAGACCCAGTACTTC. This gives the protein CAWSVRTGPDGETQYF. Full variable domain (rest looked up from reference TRBV30 and TRBJ2-5): SQTIHQWPATLVQPVGSPLSLECTVEGTSNPNLYWYRQAAGRGLQLLFYSVGIGQISSEVPQNLSASRPQDRQFILSSKKLLLSDSGFYLCAWSVRTGPDGETQYFGPGTRLLVL.

The chain joins TRBV7-9 to TRBJ1-6; D is perhaps TRBD1 (5 bases). Germline V lookup: CDR1 SEHNR, CDR2 FQNEAQ (reference sequence). The CDR3 runs to 15 residues. The V end was cut by 6 bases, the J end by 3 bases, with 12 bases between. The CDR3: CASSLTGDYNSPLHF. Written as DNA, the CDR3 is TGTGCCAGCAGTCTAACGGGGGACTATAATTCACCCCTCCACTTT.

The rearrangement joins TRBV6-5 to TRBJ1-2, with D perhaps TRBD1 (6 bases). This CDR3 region has 14 residues. Germline assignment: CDR1 MNHEY and CDR2 SVGAGI. V was shortened by 8 bases and J by 7 bases, with 20 bases between the two germline ends. CDR3: CASGGTRGVSGYTF. The CDR3 coding sequence is TGTGCCAGCGGGGGCACGAGGGGCGTAAGTGGCTACACCTTC.

This chain uses TRBV7-3 with TRBJ2-2, with 7 nucleotides matching TRBD1. The CDR3 extends over 13 amino acids. After removal of 4 bases from V and 4 bases from J, the junction contained 0 bases not matched to a gene. Per the germline V gene, CDR1 is SGHTA and CDR2 is FQGTGA. The CDR3 nucleotides are TGTGCCAGCAGCTCAGGGGGCACCGGGGAGCTGTTTTTT. Encoded protein: CASSSGGTGELFF.

In its sample, this clone was seen a few times. The rearrangement uses TRBV5-4 and TRBJ2-7; D call uncertain. Germline V gene data show CDR1 as SGHNT and CDR2 as YYREEE (reference sequence). V lost 2 bases and J 5 bases, leaving 5 bases between the germline ends. The CDR3 extends over 11 amino acids. CDR3 nucleotide sequence: TGTGCCAGCAGCTTATTCGACGAGCAGTACTTC. As protein: CASSLFDEQYF.

The chain employs TRBV29-1 and TRBJ1-1, with 7 bases matching TRBD1. This CDR3 has 12 residues. Germline trimming cut 3 bases from V and 9 bases from J; bases unmatched to any gene: 7. Germline V CDR1 and CDR2: SQVTM, ANQGSEA. CDR3 sequence: CSVDLQGRKAFF. CDR3 DNA sequence: TGCAGCGTTGACCTACAGGGGAGGAAAGCTTTCTTT.

The chain uses TRBV10-3 and TRBJ2-7, with D unclear. The V end lost 0 bases, the J end lost 0 bases, and 6 bases lay between the germline ends. The CDR3 sequence is 14 residues long. In germline, CDR1 is ENHRY, CDR2 SYGVKD. CDR3 nucleotides: TGTGCCATCAGTGAGTCTGAACTCTCCTACGAGCAGTACTTC. It is translated as CAISESELSYEQYF.

This chain uses TRBV12-2 with TRBJ1-3; TRBD1 is the table's D call and was not checked against the DNA. TRBV12-2 is designated a pseudogene. The CDR3 length is 16 residues. The CDR3 DNA is TGTGCAAGTCGCTTTTCCCTAGGACAGGGCCGAAACACCATATATTTT. Translating it yields CASRFSLGQGRNTIYF.

The V gene is TRBV7-3, the J gene TRBJ2-7, with D perhaps matching TRBD2 (6 bases). Germline CDR1 reads SGHTA; CDR2 reads FQGTGA. The germline V and J ends were trimmed by 5 bases and 7 bases, with 18 bases remaining between them. This CDR3 has 14 amino acids. As DNA, the CDR3 is TGTGCCAGCAGCCTTTTGGCGGGGTCAGGGGAGCAGTACTTC. Encoded protein: CASSLLAGSGEQYF.

The chain uses TRBV5-1 and TRBJ2-2; perhaps TRBD2 as D (6 bases). The CDR3 sequence is 16 residues long. The V end was cut by 6 bases, the J end by 6 bases, with 21 bases between. Germline V CDR1 and CDR2: SGHRS, YFSETQ. The CDR3 here is CASTPLGRGTAGELFF. The CDR3 DNA follows: TGCGCCAGCACTCCGCTAGGACGGGGGACGGCCGGGGAGCTGTTTTTT. Based on the CDR3 plus reference TRBV5-1 and TRBJ2-2, the full variable domain is KAGVTQTPRYLIKTRGQQVTLSCSPISGHRSVSWYQQTPGQGLQFLFEYFSETQRNKGNFPGRFSGRQFSNSRSEMNVSTLELGDSALYLCASTPLGRGTAGELFFGEGSRLTVL.